These 25 T cell receptor beta chains came from one sample sequenced in a study of T cell repertoires in cytomegalovirus infection. One entry per CDR3 protein, called by TCRdb with MiXCR from the reads. The top ten hold roughly 15% of the sample, which has some 440,000 distinct CDR3 sequences, approximately 31% seen once. The sequenced material came from PBMCs. The receptors come from a human donor in good health (CMV status not recorded). Some clones in this sample may be carry-over from other donors' samples.

The chain employs TRBV7-9 and TRBJ2-5; TRBD1 agrees at 7 bases. Trimming removed 5 bases from V and 7 bases from J; junction bases left unmatched: 7. Germline V gives CDR1 SEHNR, CDR2 FQNEAQ (reference sequence). CDR3 size: 13 residues. The CDR3 DNA reads TGTGCCAGCAGCACCGGGACAGTTGGGACCCAGTACTTC. Translating it yields CASSTGTVGTQYF.

Only a few counts were recorded for this clonotype. The chain carries TRBV6-5 and TRBJ2-5, with 7 nucleotides matching TRBD2. The V segment lost 2 bases and the J segment 4 bases; nucleotides outside the gene matches: 7. This CDR3 contains 15 residues. The germline V gene encodes CDR1 MNHEY and CDR2 SVGAGI. The CDR3 bases are TGTGCCAGCAGTTACCAAATGGGGACTATAGAGACCCAGTACTTC. Residues: CASSYQMGTIETQYF.

This clonotype appeared many times. V and J are TRBV7-2 and TRBJ2-3, with TRBD1 as a possible D gene (5 bases). Per the germline V gene, CDR1 is SGHTA and CDR2 is FQGNSA. The CDR3 is made up of 18 amino acids. With 1 base removed from V and 4 bases from J, the gap between germline ends came to 21 bases. For the CDR3, the DNA is TGTGCCAGCAGCTTAGTTGGATTGGTGGGGCGAGATTCAGATACGCAGTATTTT. This gives the protein CASSLVGLVGRDSDTQYF. Full variable domain (remainder filled in from reference TRBV7-2 and TRBJ2-3): GAGVSQSPSNKVTEKGKDVELRCDPISGHTALYWYRQSLGQGLEFLIYFQGNSAPDKSGLPSDRFSAERTGGSVSTLTIQRTQQEDSAVYLCASSLVGLVGRDSDTQYFGPGTRLTVL.

This clonotype was observed a few times. The chain employs TRBV7-3 and TRBJ2-3; 8 bases agree with TRBD2. The CDR3 runs 21 residues. V was pared by 0 bases and J by 1 base, with 18 bases of the junction left unmatched. Germline-derived CDR1 and CDR2 are SGHTA and FQGTGA. Here the CDR3 DNA reads TGTGCCAGCAGCTTAACAGCGGTCCCATCGGGGGGGGCGATGGGCACAGATACGCAGTATTTT. It yields the protein CASSLTAVPSGGAMGTDTQYF. The full variable domain, rest sourced from reference TRBV7-3 and TRBJ2-3, is GAGVSQTPSNKVTEKGKYVELRCDPISGHTALYWYRQSLGQGPEFLIYFQGTGAADDSGLPNDRFFAVRPEGSVSTLKIQRTERGDSAVYLCASSLTAVPSGGAMGTDTQYFGPGTRLTVL.

V is TRBV7-9 and J is TRBJ2-5; weak D call: TRBD2 (6 bases). The CDR3 loop spans 16 amino acids. The germline CDR1 and CDR2 sequences are SEHNR and FQNEAQ (reference sequence). V lost 1 base to trimming and J lost 5 bases, with 17 bases between them. CDR3 sequence reads: CASSLVSREGGETQYF. The DNA for the CDR3 is TGTGCCAGCAGCTTAGTTTCCAGAGAAGGAGGGGAGACCCAGTACTTC.

To note about this clonotype: A read error may explain this, as a much larger clone is one base away. This chain connects TRBV7-2 to TRBJ2-3; 7 bases agree with TRBD1. CDR1 and CDR2 (germline): SGHTA, FQGNSA. The CDR3 is made up of 16 amino acids. The CDR3 nucleotides are TGTGCCAGCAGCTTAGACACAAGGACAGGCTTGCATACGCAGTCTTTT. Residues: CASSLDTRTGLHTQSF.

As to this clonotype: Here the CDR3 omits its conserved ending phenylalanine or tryptophan, so a read error is the likely source. The chain has TRBV11-3 and TRBJ2-1; tentatively, D is TRBD1 or TRBD2 (5 bases each). V dropped 5 bases and J dropped 9 bases, with 14 bases sitting between them. This CDR3 is built from 13 residues. CDR1 is SGHNT, CDR2 YENEEA, per germline. CDR3 residues: CASSNRDPGEQFL. CDR3 nucleotides: TGTGCCAGCAGCAACCGGGACCCGGGTGAGCAGTTCTTA.

The gene calls are TRBV7-9 and TRBJ1-6; TRBD1 aligns across 9 bases. Looked up from germline, CDR1 is SEHNR and CDR2 is FQNEAQ (reference sequence). The trim removed 5 bases at V and 10 bases at J, leaving 6 bases unmatched. This CDR3 contains 14 residues. CDR3 region: CASSQGQGRSPLHF. The CDR3 DNA sequence: TGTGCCAGCAGCCAGGGACAGGGAAGATCACCCCTCCACTTT.

At least ten counts were recorded for this clonotype. The chain recombines TRBV7-2 with TRBJ2-3, with 8 bases aligning to TRBD1. The CDR3 length is 15 residues. The V gene end was trimmed by 3 bases and the J gene end by 4 bases; junction bases not matched to a gene: 6. Germline loops: CDR1 SGHTA, CDR2 FQGNSA. The DNA for the CDR3 is TGTGCCAGCAGCTTCGGTGGGACAGGATCAGATACGCAGTATTTT. Protein: CASSFGGTGSDTQYF.

The rearrangement links TRBV5-3 to TRBJ1-1; D may be TRBD1 (5 bases). TRBV5-3 is marked as an open reading frame, function uncertain. Trimming took off 4 bases at V and 3 bases at J, with 13 bases between the two ends. The CDR3 extends over 14 amino acids. The CDR3 coding sequence is TGTGCCAGAAGCCCCTTGAGGGGCGACACTGAAGCTTTCTTT. Translating it yields CARSPLRGDTEAFF.

A remark on this clonotype: This CDR3 fails to terminate in the conserved phenylalanine or tryptophan, so it likely reflects a read error. The chain combines TRBV7-9 with TRBJ2-1, with TRBD1 matching over 9 bases. This CDR3 is built from 15 residues. The V gene end was trimmed by 5 bases and the J gene end by 0 bases; junction bases not matched to a gene: 2. Per germline, CDR1 SEHNR and CDR2 FQNEAQ (reference sequence). The CDR3, as DNA: TGTGCCAGCAGCGAGGGACAGGGCTCCTACAATGAGCAGTTCCTC. Translating it yields CASSEGQGSYNEQFL.

Only a few counts were recorded for this clonotype. The chain carries TRBV5-5 and TRBJ1-6; no clear D. The germline V gene has CDR1 SGHKS and CDR2 YYEKEE (reference sequence). V was trimmed by 0 bases and J by 16 bases, leaving 17 bases between them. CDR3 length: 14 residues. CDR3 sequence: CASSLDRTSRRLHF. The CDR3 bases are TGTGCCAGCAGCTTGGACAGAACCTCCCGCCGTCTCCACTTT.

This chain's CDR3 is CASTPGQGGSYNEQFF. The CDR3 nucleotides read TGTGCCAGCACCCCGGGACAGGGAGGGTCCTACAATGAGCAGTTCTTC. The chain combines TRBV6-6 with TRBJ2-1, with 9 bases matching TRBD1. The V gene's germline CDR1 is MNHNY and CDR2 SVGAGI (reference sequence). V lost 7 bases and J lost 1; bases outside the gene matches: 8. This CDR3 is 16 amino acids long.

This clonotype showed up just a few times. V is TRBV28 and J is TRBJ2-5; D remains ambiguous. V was cut by 3 bases and J by 0 bases, with 8 bases left in between. The CDR3 contains 14 residues. Germline V gene sequence: CDR1 MDHEN, CDR2 SYDVKM. The CDR3 loop is CASSFGSNQETQYF. The DNA for the CDR3 is TGTGCCAGCAGTTTTGGTTCTAACCAAGAGACCCAGTACTTC.

This chain links TRBV7-8 with TRBJ2-3, with a tentative D call TRBD1 (5 bases). V lost 4 bases and J lost 5, with 13 bases in between. The CDR3 sequence is 14 residues long. Per germline, CDR1 SGHVS and CDR2 FQNEAQ. The CDR3 DNA reads as TGTGCCAGCAGCTCGGACATCCAGCAAGATACGCAGTATTTT. Its protein is CASSSDIQQDTQYF. Full variable domain (outside the CDR3, taken from reference TRBV7-8 and TRBJ2-3): GAGVSQSPRYKVAKRGQDVALRCDPISGHVSLFWYQQALGQGPEFLTYFQNEAQLDKSGLPSDRFFAERPEGSVSTLKIQRTQQEDSAVYLCASSSDIQQDTQYFGPGTRLTVL.

Worth noting for this clonotype: A much larger clone sits a single nucleotide away, making a read error possible. The chain uses TRBV6-1 and TRBJ1-2, with TRBD1 as a possible D gene (6 bases). CDR1 and CDR2 (germline): MNHNS, SASEGT. This CDR3 contains 14 residues. For the CDR3, the DNA is TGTGCCAGCAGTTACTTCCGGGACACCTATGGCTACCCCTTC. Translation gives CASSYFRDTYGYPF.

The table lists this clonotype with many counts. The rearrangement links TRBV7-2 to TRBJ1-2; D is perhaps TRBD1 (6 bases). The germline CDR1 and CDR2 sequences are SGHTA and FQGNSA. With 3 bases removed from V and 0 bases from J, the gap between germline ends came to 11 bases. The length of the CDR3 is 15 residues. CDR3: CASSLTGLTNYGYTF. CDR3 coding DNA: TGTGCCAGCAGCTTGACAGGCCTCACTAACTATGGCTACACCTTC.

This clonotype came up a few times. The chain is built from TRBV9 and TRBJ2-1; tentative D call: TRBD2 (6 bases). The CDR3 contains 15 residues. V shed 4 bases and J shed 3 bases, with 14 bases lying between them. Germline-derived CDR1 and CDR2 are SGDLS and YYNGEE. The CDR3 here is CASSPPGVGYNEQFF. For the CDR3, the DNA is TGTGCCAGCAGCCCCCCGGGGGTTGGCTACAATGAGCAGTTCTTC.

The V call is TRBV5-1, the J call TRBJ2-2; tentatively, D is TRBD1 (5 bases). Trimming cost V 3 bases and J 1 base, with 7 bases left between them. From germline, CDR1 is SGHRS and CDR2 YFSETQ. CDR3 length: 14 residues. The CDR3 loop is CASSYDRNTGELFF. CDR3 nucleotides: TGCGCCAGCAGCTACGACAGGAACACCGGGGAGCTGTTTTTT. Based on the CDR3 plus reference TRBV5-1 and TRBJ2-2, the full variable domain is KAGVTQTPRYLIKTRGQQVTLSCSPISGHRSVSWYQQTPGQGLQFLFEYFSETQRNKGNFPGRFSGRQFSNSRSEMNVSTLELGDSALYLCASSYDRNTGELFFGEGSRLTVL.

In its sample, this clonotype was seen a few times. This chain links TRBV11-2 with TRBJ1-4; D remains ambiguous. V was cut by 6 bases and J by 8 bases, with 16 bases left in between. Germline CDR1 SGHAT, CDR2 FQNNGV. This CDR3 contains 14 residues. The CDR3 bases are TGTGCCAGCAGGGCCGGGCCCCGGTCGGAAAAACTGTTTTTT. Its translation is CASRAGPRSEKLFF. Using reference TRBV11-2 and TRBJ1-4 for the parts outside the CDR3, the full variable domain is EAGVAQSPRYKIIEKRQSVAFWCNPISGHATLYWYQQILGQGPKLLIQFQNNGVVDDSQLPKDRFSAERLKGVDSTLKIQPAKLEDSAVYLCASRAGPRSEKLFFGSGTQLSVL.

This clonotype was observed a few times. V and J are TRBV7-7 and TRBJ1-1; D remains unclear. Germline loops: CDR1 SSHAT, CDR2 FNYEAQ (reference sequence). V lost 1 base and J lost 4, with 7 bases in between. The CDR3 totals 13 residues. The CDR3 nucleotides read TGTGCCAGCAGCTTAGAAGAGGGCACTGAAGCTTTCTTT. It specifies CASSLEEGTEAFF.

This rearrangement joins TRBV15 to TRBJ1-5; the D is unclear. With 0 bases removed from V and 5 bases from J, the gap between germline ends came to 14 bases. The CDR3 has 16 residues. Germline V gene sequence: CDR1 LNHNV, CDR2 YYDKDF (reference sequence). The CDR3 DNA sequence: TGTGCCACCAGCAGAGATAATTGGGCCCTCGATCAGCCCCAGCATTTT. This codes for CATSRDNWALDQPQHF.

This clonotype was counted between two and nine times. The rearrangement uses TRBV7-9 and TRBJ2-3, with no clear D. Trimming shortened V by 1 base and J by 6 bases, and 5 bases separated the two germline ends. Germline loops: CDR1 SEHNR, CDR2 FQNEAQ (reference sequence). There are 12 residues in the CDR3. This CDR3 is CASSLESDTQYF. The CDR3 nucleotides read TGTGCCAGCAGCTTAGAGTCGGATACGCAGTATTTT. The full variable domain, with the rest looked up from reference TRBV7-9 and TRBJ2-3, is DTGVSQNPRHKITKRGQNVTFRCDPISEHNRLYWYRQTLGQGPEFLTYFQNEAQLEKSRLLSDRFSAERPKGSFSTLEIQRTEQGDSAMYLCASSLESDTQYFGPGTRLTVL.

In this sample, this clonotype turned up a few times. The CDR3 DNA reads as TGTGCCAGCAGTTCACTAGCGGGGGCTAGGGAGACCCAGTACTTC. It encodes CASSSLAGARETQYF. The gene calls are TRBV6-1 and TRBJ2-5, with 11 nucleotides matching TRBD2. Losses at the gene ends were 5 bases for V and 5 bases for J; bases not matched to a gene: 7. The CDR3 spans 15 residues. The V gene's germline CDR1 is MNHNS and CDR2 SASEGT.

The sample holds a few counts of this clonotype. The chain has TRBV5-1 and TRBJ2-1, with TRBD2 matching 8 bases. Germline-derived CDR1 and CDR2 are SGHRS and YFSETQ. V dropped 0 bases and J dropped 6; count of bases not matched to a gene: 8. The CDR3 has 16 residues. In DNA form, the CDR3 reads TGCGCCAGCAGCTTGGGGGATCGGGGGGGCTTCAATGAGCAGTTCTTC. Its translation is CASSLGDRGGFNEQFF.